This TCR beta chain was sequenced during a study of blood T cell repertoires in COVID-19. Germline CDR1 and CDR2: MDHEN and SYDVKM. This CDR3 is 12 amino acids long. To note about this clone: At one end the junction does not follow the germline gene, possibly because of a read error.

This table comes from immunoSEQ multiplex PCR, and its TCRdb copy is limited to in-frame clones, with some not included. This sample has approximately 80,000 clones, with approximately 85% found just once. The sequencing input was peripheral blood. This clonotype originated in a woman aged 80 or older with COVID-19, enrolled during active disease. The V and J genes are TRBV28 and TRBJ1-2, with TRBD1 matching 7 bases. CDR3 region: CASSRDSPSFSF. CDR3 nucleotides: TGTGCCAGCAGTCGGGACAGCCCCTCGTTCTCCTTC.